This T cell receptor (beta chain) was profiled in a study of early T cells in non-severe SARS-CoV-2 infection. At the level of the study: Sequencing input comprised bulk RNA from unsorted whole blood; chain pairing was not available.

TCRdb re-called the 5' RACE reads through MiXCR, storing one row per CDR3 protein. The repertoire includes 75,000 to 90,000 distinct CDR3 sequences, roughly 10% of them detected once, and over 7% sits in the top ten. Ten or more counts support this clonotype. The V end lost 3 bases, the J end lost 0 bases, and 6 bases lay between the germline ends. CDR1 is MDHEN and CDR2 is SYDVKM in the germline V gene. The CDR3 covers 14 residues. This TCR was recovered from an adult who was a healthcare worker with PCR-confirmed SARS-CoV-2 infection or an uninfected control (not recorded which). The sequencing here drew on whole blood, taken at baseline. The chain uses TRBV28 and TRBJ1-5; the D is unclear. DNA for the CDR3: TGTGCCAGCAGTTTCCAGAATAGCAATCAGCCCCAGCATTTT. It yields the protein CASSFQNSNQPQHF.